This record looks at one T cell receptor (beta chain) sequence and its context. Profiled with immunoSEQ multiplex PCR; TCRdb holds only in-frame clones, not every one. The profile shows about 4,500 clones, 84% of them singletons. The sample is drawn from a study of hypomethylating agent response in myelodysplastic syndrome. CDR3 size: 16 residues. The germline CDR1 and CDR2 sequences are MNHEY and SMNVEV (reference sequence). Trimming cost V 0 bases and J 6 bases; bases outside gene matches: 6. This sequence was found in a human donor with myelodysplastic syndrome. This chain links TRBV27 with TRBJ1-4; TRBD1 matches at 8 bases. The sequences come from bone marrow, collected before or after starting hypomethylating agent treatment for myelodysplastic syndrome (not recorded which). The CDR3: CASSLSPQGADEKLFF. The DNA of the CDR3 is TGTGCCAGCAGTTTATCCCCGCAGGGGGCGGATGAAAAACTGTTTTTT.